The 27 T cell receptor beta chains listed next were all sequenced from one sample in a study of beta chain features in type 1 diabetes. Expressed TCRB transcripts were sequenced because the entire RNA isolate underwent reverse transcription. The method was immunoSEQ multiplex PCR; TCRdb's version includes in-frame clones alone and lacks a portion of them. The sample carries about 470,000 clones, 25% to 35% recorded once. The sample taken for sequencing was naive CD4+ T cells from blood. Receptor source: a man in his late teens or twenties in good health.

The CDR3 DNA follows: TGTGCCATCAGGGGGGACTTCTATCAAGCTTTCTTT. Protein sequence: CAIRGDFYQAFF. J is TRBJ1-1 and V is TRBV10-3; possible D gene TRBD1, 5 bases. The V gene's germline CDR1 is ENHRY and CDR2 SYGVKD. The CDR3 sequence is 12 residues long. The V and J ends lost 6 bases and 9 bases respectively, with 14 bases between them.

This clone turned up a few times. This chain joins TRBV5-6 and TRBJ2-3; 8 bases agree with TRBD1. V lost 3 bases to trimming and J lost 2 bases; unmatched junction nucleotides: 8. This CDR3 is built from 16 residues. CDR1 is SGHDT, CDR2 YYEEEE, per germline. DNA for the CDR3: TGTGCCAGCAGCTCGAGACAGGGGCCCTACACAGATACGCAGTATTTT. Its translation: CASSSRQGPYTDTQYF.

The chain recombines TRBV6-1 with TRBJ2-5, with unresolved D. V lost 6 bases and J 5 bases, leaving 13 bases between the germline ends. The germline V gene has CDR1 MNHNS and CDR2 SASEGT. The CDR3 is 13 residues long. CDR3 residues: CASRFTSGETQYF. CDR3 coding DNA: TGTGCCAGCAGGTTCACGAGTGGGGAGACCCAGTACTTC.

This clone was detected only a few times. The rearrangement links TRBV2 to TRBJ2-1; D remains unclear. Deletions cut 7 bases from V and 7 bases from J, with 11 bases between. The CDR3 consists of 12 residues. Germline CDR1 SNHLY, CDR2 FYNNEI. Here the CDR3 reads CASTTKLNEQFF. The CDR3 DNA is TGTGCCAGCACTACTAAATTAAATGAGCAGTTCTTC. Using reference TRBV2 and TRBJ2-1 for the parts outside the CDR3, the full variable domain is EPEVTQTPSHQVTQMGQEVILRCVPISNHLYFYWYRQILGQKVEFLVSFYNNEISEKSEIFDDQFSVERPDGSNFTLKIRSTKLEDSAMYFCASTTKLNEQFFGPGTRLTVL.

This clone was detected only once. The CDR3 protein is CASSLSDSYYGYTF. The CDR3 DNA is TGTGCCAGCAGTTTATCTGACAGCTACTATGGCTACACCTTC. The chain combines TRBV27 with TRBJ1-2; D may be TRBD1 (5 bases). V was shortened by 0 bases and J by 3 bases, with 8 bases between the two germline ends. The CDR3 extends over 14 amino acids. Germline CDR1 MNHEY, CDR2 SMNVEV (reference sequence).

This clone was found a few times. Here the CDR3 reads CASSEYGTGGANVLTF. The CDR3 bases are TGTGCCAGCAGTGAATACGGGACCGGTGGGGCCAACGTCCTGACTTTC. The chain carries TRBV6-1 and TRBJ2-6; D is perhaps TRBD1 or TRBD2 (5 bases each). CDR1 MNHNS and CDR2 SASEGT come from the germline V gene. V gave up 2 bases and J gave up 3 bases, with 11 bases separating them. CDR3 length: 16 amino acids.

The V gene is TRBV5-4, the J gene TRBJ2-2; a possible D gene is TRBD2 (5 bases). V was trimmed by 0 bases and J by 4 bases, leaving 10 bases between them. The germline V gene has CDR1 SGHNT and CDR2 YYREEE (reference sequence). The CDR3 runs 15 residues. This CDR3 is CASSLERVGTGELFF. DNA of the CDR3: TGTGCCAGCAGCTTGGAGAGGGTTGGCACCGGGGAGCTGTTTTTT. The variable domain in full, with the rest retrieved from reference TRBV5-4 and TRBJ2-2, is ETGVTQSPTHLIKTRGQQVTLRCSSQSGHNTVSWYQQALGQGPQFIFQYYREEENGRGNFPPRFSGLQFPNYSSELNVNALELDDSALYLCASSLERVGTGELFFGEGSRLTVL.

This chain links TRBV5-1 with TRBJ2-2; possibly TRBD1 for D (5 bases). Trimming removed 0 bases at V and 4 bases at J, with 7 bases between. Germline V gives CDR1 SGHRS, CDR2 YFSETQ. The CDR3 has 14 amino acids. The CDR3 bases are TGCGCCAGCAGCTTGGATGGGGCCACCGGGGAGCTGTTTTTT. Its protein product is CASSLDGATGELFF.

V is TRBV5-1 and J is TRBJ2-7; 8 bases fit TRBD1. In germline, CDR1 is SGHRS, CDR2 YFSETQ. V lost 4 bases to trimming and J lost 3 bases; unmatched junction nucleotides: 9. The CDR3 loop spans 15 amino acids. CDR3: CASSRDGQGGYEQYF. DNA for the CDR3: TGCGCCAGCAGCCGAGATGGACAGGGTGGCTACGAGCAGTACTTC.

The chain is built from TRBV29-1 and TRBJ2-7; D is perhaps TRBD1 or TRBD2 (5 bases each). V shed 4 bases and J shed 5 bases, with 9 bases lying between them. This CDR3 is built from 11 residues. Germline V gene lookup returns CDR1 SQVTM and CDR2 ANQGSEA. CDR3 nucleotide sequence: TGCAGCGTTGGCAGGGACCACGAGCAGTACTTC. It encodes CSVGRDHEQYF.

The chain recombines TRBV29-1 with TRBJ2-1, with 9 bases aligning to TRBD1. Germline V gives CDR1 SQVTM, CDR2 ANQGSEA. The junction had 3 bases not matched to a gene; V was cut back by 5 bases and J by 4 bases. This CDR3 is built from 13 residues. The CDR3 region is CSVSGQGYNEQFF. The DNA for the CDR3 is TGCAGCGTTTCGGGACAGGGTTACAATGAGCAGTTCTTC.

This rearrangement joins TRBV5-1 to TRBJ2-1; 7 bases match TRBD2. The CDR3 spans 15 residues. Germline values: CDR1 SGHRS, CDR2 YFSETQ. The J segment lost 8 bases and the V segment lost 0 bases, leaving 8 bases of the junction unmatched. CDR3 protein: CASSLDASGRDEQFF. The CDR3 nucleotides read TGCGCCAGCAGCTTGGATGCTAGCGGCCGCGATGAGCAGTTCTTC.

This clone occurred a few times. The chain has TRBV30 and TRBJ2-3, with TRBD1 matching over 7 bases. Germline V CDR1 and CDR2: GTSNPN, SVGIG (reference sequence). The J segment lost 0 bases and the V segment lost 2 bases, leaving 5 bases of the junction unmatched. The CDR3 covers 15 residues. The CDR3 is CAWSWDSSSTDTQYF. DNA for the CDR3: TGTGCCTGGAGTTGGGACAGCTCTAGCACAGATACGCAGTATTTT. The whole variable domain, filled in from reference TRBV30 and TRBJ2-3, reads SQTIHQWPATLVQPVGSPLSLECTVEGTSNPNLYWYRQAAGRGLQLLFYSVGIGQISSEVPQNLSASRPQDRQFILSSKKLLLSDSGFYLCAWSWDSSSTDTQYFGPGTRLTVL.

The CDR3: CATRDLRKGETQYF. For the CDR3, the DNA is TGTGCCACCCGGGACCTTAGGAAGGGAGAGACCCAGTACTTC. The chain has TRBV15 and TRBJ2-5; D may be TRBD1 or TRBD2 (5 bases each). Germline V gene lookup returns CDR1 LNHNV and CDR2 YYDKDF (reference sequence). The length of the CDR3 is 14 residues. Trimming shortened V by 8 bases and J by 4 bases, and 17 bases separated the two germline ends.

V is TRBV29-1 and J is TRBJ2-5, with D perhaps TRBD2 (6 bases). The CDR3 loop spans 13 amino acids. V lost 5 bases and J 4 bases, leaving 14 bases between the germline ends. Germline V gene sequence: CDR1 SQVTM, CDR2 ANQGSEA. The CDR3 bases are TGCAGCGTTCTTGGGGCAGCGGGAGAGACCCAGTACTTC. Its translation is CSVLGAAGETQYF.

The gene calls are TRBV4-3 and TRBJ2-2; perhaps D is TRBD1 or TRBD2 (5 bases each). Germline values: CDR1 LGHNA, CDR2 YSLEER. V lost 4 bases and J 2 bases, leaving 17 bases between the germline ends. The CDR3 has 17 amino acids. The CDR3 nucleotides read TGCGCCAGCAGCCCCCGGTGGGGCGGGCATAACACCGGGGAGCTGTTTTTT. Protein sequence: CASSPRWGGHNTGELFF.

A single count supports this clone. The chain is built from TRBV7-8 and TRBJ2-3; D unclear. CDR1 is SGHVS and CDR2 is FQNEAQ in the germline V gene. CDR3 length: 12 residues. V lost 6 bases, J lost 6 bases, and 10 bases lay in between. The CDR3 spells CASSRRLDTQYF. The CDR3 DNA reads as TGTGCCAGCAGTCGTAGGTTGGATACGCAGTATTTT. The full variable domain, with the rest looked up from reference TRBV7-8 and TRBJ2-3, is GAGVSQSPRYKVAKRGQDVALRCDPISGHVSLFWYQQALGQGPEFLTYFQNEAQLDKSGLPSDRFFAERPEGSVSTLKIQRTQQEDSAVYLCASSRRLDTQYFGPGTRLTVL.

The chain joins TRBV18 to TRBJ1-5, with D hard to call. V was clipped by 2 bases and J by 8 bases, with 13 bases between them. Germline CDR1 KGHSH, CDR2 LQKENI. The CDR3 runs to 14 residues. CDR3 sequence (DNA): TGTGCCAGCTCACCAGGGAGAAGAGGTGAGCCCCAGCATTTT. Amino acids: CASSPGRRGEPQHF. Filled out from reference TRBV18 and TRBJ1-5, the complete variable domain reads NAGVMQNPRHLVRRRGQEARLRCSPMKGHSHVYWYRQLPEEGLKFMVYLQKENIIDESGMPKERFSAEFPKEGPSILRIQQVVRGDSAAYFCASSPGRRGEPQHFGDGTRLSIL.

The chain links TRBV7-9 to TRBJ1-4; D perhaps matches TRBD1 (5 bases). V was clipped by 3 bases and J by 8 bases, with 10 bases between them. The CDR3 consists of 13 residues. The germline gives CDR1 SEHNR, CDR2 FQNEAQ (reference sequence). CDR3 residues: CASSFQGPEKLFF. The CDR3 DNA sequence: TGTGCCAGCAGCTTTCAGGGACCGGAAAAACTGTTTTTT. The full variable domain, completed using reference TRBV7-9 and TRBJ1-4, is DTGVSQNPRHKITKRGQNVTFRCDPISEHNRLYWYRQTLGQGPEFLTYFQNEAQLEKSRLLSDRFSAERPKGSFSTLEIQRTEQGDSAMYLCASSFQGPEKLFFGSGTQLSVL.

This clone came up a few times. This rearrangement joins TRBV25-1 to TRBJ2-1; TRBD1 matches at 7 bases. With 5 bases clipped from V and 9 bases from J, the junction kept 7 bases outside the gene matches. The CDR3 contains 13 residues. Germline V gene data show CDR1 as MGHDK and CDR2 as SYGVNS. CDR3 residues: CASSSHRGGEQFF. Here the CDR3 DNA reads TGTGCCAGCAGTTCTCACAGGGGCGGTGAGCAGTTCTTC.

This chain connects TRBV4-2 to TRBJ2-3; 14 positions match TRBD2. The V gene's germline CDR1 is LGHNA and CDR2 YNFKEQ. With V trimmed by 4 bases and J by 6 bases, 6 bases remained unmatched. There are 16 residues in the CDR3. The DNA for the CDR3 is TGTGCCAGCAGCCCGACTAGCGGGAGGGTTCGGGATACGCAGTATTTT. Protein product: CASSPTSGRVRDTQYF.

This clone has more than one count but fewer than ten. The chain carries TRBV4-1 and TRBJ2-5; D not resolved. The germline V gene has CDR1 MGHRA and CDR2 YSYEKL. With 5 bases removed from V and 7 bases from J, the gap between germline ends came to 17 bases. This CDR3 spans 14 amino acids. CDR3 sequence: CASSSPGNWRTQYF. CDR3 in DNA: TGCGCCAGCAGCTCGCCTGGCAACTGGAGGACCCAGTACTTC.

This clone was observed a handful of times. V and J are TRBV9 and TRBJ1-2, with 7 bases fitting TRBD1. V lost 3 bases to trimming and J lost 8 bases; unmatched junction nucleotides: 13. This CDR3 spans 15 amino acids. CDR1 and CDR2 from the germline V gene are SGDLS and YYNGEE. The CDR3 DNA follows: TGTGCCAGCAGCGCTAGACAGGGAGGATTTGAAGGCTACACCTTC. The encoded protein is CASSARQGGFEGYTF.

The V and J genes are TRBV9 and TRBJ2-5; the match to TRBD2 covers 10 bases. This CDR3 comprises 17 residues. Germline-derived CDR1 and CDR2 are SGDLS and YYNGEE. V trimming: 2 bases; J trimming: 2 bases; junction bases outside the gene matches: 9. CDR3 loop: CASSVTPGAGGQETQYF. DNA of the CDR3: TGTGCCAGCAGCGTGACGCCGGGAGCGGGAGGGCAAGAGACCCAGTACTTC.

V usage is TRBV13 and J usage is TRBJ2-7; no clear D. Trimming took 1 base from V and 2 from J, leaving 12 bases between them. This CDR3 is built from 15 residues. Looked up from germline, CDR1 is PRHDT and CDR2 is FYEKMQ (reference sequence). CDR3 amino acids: CASSLVADRTYEQYF. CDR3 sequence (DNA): TGTGCCAGCAGCTTAGTCGCGGACCGCACCTACGAGCAGTACTTC. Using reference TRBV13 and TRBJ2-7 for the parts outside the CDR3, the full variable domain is AAGVIQSPRHLIKEKRETATLKCYPIPRHDTVYWYQQGPGQDPQFLISFYEKMQSDKGSIPDRFSAQQFSDYHSELNMSSLELGDSALYFCASSLVADRTYEQYFGPGTRLTVT.

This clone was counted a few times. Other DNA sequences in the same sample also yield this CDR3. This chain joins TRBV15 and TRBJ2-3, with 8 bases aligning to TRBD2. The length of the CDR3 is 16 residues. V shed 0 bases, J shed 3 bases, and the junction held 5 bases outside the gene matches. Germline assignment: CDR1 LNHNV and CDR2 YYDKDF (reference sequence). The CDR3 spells CATSRDFAGGTDTQYF. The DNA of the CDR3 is TGTGCCACCAGCAGAGATTTTGCGGGAGGAACAGATACGCAGTATTTT.

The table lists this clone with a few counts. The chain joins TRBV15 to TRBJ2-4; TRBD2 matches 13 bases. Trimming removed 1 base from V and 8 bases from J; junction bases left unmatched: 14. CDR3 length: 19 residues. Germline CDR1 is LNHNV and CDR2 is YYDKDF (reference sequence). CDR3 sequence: CATSRGSGLAGVKEDIQYF. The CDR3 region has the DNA TGTGCCACCAGCAGAGGTTCAGGACTAGCGGGAGTCAAGGAGGACATTCAGTACTTC.